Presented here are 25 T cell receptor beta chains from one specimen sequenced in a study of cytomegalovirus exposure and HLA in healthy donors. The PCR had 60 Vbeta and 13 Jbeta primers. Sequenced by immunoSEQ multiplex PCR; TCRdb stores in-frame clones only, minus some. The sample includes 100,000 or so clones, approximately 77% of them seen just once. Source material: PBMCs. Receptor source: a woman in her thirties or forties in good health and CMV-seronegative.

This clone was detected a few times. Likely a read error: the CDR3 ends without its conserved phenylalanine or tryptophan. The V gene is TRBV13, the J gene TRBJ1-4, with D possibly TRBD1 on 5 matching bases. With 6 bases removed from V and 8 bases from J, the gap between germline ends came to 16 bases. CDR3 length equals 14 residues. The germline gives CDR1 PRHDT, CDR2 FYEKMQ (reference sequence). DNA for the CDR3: TGTGCCAGCAGACGACCCAGGGAAAGCGAAAAACTGTTTGTT. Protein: CASRRPRESEKLFV.

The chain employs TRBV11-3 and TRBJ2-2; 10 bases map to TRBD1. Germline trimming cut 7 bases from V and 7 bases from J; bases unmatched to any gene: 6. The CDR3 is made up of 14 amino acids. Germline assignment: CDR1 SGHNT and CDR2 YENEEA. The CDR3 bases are TGTGCCAGCAAGGGACAGGGGATAGGCGGGGAGCTGTTTTTT. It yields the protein CASKGQGIGGELFF. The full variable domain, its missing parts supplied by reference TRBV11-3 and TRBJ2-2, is EAGVVQSPRYKIIEKKQPVAFWCNPISGHNTLYWYLQNLGQGPELLIRYENEEAVDDSQLPKDRFSAERLKGVDSTLKIQPAELGDSAVYLCASKGQGIGGELFFGEGSRLTVL.

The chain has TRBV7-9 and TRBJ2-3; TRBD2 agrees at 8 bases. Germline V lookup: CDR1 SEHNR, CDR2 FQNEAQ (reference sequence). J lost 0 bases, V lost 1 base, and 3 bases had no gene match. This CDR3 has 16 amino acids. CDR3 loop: CASSLGGGTSTDTQYF. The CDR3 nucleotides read TGTGCCAGCAGCTTAGGCGGGGGGACGAGCACAGATACGCAGTATTTT.

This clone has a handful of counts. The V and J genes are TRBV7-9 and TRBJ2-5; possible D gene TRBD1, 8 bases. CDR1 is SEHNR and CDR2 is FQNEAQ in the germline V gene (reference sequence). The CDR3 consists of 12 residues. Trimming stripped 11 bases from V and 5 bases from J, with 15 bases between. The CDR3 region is CAVQGGLETQYF. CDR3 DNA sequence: TGTGCCGTACAGGGGGGGTTGGAGACCCAGTACTTC.

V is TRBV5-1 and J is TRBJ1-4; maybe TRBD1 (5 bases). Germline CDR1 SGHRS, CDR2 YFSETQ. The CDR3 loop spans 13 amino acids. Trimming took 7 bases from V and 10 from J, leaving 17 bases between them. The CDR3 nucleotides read TGCGCCAGCCGCCGGGACTCGGGTGGAAAACTGTTTTTT. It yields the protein CASRRDSGGKLFF.

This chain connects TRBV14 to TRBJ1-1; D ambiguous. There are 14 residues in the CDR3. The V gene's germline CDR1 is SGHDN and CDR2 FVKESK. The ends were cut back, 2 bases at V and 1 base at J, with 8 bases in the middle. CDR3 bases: TGTGCCAGCAGCCAAAATTATAAGAACACTGAAGCTTTCTTT. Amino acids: CASSQNYKNTEAFF.

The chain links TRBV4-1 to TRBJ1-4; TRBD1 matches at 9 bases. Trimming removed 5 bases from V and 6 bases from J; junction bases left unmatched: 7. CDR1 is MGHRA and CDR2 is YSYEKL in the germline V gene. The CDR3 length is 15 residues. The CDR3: CASSLQGQGHEKLFF. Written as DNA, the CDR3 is TGCGCCAGCAGCTTACAGGGACAGGGTCATGAAAAACTGTTTTTT.

The CDR3 DNA follows: TGCGCCAGCCGTACGTCCGGGACAGGGAACACCGGGGAGCTGTTTTTT. Its protein product is CASRTSGTGNTGELFF. The V gene is TRBV5-1, the J gene TRBJ2-2; TRBD1 agrees at 8 bases. The length of the CDR3 is 16 residues. Germline trimming cut 7 bases from V and 1 base from J; bases unmatched to any gene: 9. Germline CDR1 reads SGHRS; CDR2 reads YFSETQ.

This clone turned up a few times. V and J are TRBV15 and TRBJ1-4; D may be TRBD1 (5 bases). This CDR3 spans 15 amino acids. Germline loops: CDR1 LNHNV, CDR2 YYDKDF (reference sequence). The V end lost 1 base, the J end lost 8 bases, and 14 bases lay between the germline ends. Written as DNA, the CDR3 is TGTGCCACCAGCAGAGGAGACAGACTCGAGGAAAAACTGTTTTTT. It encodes CATSRGDRLEEKLFF.

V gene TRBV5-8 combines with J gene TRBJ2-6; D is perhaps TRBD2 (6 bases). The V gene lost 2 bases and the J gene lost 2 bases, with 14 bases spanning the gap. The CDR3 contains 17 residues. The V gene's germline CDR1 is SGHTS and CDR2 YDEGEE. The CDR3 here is CASSFVLLATGANVLTF. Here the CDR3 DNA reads TGTGCCAGCAGCTTCGTGTTACTAGCAACTGGGGCCAACGTCCTGACTTTC.

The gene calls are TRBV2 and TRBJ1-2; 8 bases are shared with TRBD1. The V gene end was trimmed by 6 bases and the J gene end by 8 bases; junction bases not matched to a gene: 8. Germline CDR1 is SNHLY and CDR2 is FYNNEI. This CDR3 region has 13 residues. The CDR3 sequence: CASRLGQGGGYTF. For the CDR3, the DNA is TGTGCCAGCAGATTAGGACAGGGAGGAGGCTACACCTTC. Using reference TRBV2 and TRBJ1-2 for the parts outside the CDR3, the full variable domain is EPEVTQTPSHQVTQMGQEVILRCVPISNHLYFYWYRQILGQKVEFLVSFYNNEISEKSEIFDDQFSVERPDGSNFTLKIRSTKLEDSAMYFCASRLGQGGGYTFGSGTRLTVV.

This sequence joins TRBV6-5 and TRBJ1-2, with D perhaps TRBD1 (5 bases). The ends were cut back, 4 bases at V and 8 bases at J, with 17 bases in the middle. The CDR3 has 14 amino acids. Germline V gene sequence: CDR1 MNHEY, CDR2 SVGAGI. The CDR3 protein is CASSLSGLEKGYTF. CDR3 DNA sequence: TGTGCCAGCAGTTTATCAGGGCTTGAGAAGGGCTACACCTTC.

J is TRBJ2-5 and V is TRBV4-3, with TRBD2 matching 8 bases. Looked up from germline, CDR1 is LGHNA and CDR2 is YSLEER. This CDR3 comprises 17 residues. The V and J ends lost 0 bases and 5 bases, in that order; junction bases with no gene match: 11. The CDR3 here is CASSQDGLGLAKETQYF. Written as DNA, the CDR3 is TGCGCCAGCAGCCAAGATGGTCTCGGACTAGCTAAGGAGACCCAGTACTTC.

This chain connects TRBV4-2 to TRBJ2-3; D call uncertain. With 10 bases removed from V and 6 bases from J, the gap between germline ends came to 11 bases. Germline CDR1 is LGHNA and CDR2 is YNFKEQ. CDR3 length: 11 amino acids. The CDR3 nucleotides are TGTGCCACTTCATGGGCGGATACGCAGTATTTT. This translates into CATSWADTQYF.

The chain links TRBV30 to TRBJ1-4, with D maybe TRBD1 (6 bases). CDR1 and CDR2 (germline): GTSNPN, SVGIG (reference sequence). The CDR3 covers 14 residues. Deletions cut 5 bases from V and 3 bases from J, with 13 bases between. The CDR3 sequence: CAWREQGSNEKLFF. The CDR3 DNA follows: TGTGCCTGGCGTGAACAGGGCTCTAATGAAAAACTGTTTTTT.

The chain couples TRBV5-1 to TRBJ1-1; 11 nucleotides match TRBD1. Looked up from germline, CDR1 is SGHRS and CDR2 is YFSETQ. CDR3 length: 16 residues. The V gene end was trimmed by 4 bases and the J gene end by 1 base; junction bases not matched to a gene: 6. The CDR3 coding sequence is TGCGCCAGCAGCCCTGGACAGGGGGCCCAGAACACTGAAGCTTTCTTT. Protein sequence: CASSPGQGAQNTEAFF.

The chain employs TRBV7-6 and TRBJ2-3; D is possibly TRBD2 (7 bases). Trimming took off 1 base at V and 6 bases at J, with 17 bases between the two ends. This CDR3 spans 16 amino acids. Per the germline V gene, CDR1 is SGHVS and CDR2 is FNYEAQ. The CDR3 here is CASSLGSRGAIDTQYF. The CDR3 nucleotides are TGTGCCAGCAGCTTAGGATCCCGGGGGGCAATCGATACGCAGTATTTT.

The CDR3 loop reads CASTQTSGGADTQYF. The CDR3, as DNA: TGTGCCAGCACCCAGACTAGCGGGGGGGCAGATACGCAGTATTTT. The V gene is TRBV6-1, the J gene TRBJ2-3; 14 bases are a match to TRBD2. The V segment lost 7 bases and the J segment 4 bases; nucleotides outside the gene matches: 4. The germline V gene has CDR1 MNHNS and CDR2 SASEGT. The CDR3 is made up of 15 amino acids.

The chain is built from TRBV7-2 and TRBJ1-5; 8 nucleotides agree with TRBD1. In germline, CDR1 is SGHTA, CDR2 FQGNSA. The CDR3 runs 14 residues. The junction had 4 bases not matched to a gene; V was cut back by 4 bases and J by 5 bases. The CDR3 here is CASSSGTGHQPQHF. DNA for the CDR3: TGTGCCAGCAGCTCCGGGACAGGCCATCAGCCCCAGCATTTT.

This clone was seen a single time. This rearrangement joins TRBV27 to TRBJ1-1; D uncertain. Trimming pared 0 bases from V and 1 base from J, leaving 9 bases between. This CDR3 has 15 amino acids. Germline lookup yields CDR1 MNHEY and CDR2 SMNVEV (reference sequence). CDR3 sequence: CASSLSGGGNTEAFF. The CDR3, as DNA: TGTGCCAGCAGTTTATCGGGCGGAGGGAACACTGAAGCTTTCTTT.

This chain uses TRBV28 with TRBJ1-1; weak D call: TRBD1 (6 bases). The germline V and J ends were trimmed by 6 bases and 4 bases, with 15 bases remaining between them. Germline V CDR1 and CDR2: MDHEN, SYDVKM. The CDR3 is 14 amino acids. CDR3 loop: CASSSGQSITEAFF. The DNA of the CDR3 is TGTGCCAGCAGCTCCGGACAGTCGATCACTGAAGCTTTCTTT.

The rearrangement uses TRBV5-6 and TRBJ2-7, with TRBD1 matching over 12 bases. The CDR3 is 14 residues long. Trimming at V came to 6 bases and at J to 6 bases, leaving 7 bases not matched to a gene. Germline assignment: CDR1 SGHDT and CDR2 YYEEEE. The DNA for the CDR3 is TGTGCCAGCACCAAAGGGACAGGGGGCGTCGAGCAGTACTTC. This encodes CASTKGTGGVEQYF.

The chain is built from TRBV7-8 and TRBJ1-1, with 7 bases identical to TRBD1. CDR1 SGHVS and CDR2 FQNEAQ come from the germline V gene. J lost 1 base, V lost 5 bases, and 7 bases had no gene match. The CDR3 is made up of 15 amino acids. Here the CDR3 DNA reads TGTGCCAGCAGCCGCCGACAGGGAGAGAACACTGAAGCTTTCTTT. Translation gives CASSRRQGENTEAFF. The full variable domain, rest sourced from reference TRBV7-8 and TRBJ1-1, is GAGVSQSPRYKVAKRGQDVALRCDPISGHVSLFWYQQALGQGPEFLTYFQNEAQLDKSGLPSDRFFAERPEGSVSTLKIQRTQQEDSAVYLCASSRRQGENTEAFFGQGTRLTVV.

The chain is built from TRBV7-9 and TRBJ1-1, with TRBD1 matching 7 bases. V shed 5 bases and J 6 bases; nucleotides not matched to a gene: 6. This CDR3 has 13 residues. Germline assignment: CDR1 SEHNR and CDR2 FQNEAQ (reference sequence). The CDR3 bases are TGTGCCAGCAGCCGAACAGGGGCCGCTGAAGCTTTCTTT. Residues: CASSRTGAAEAFF.

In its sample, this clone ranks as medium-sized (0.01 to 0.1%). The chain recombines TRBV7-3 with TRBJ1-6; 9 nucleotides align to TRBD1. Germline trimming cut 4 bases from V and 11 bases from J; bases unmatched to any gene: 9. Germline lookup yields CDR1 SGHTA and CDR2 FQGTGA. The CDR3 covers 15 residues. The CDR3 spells CASSSTGGAGAPLHF. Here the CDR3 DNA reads TGTGCCAGCAGCTCCACAGGGGGCGCGGGGGCACCCCTCCACTTT.